This TCR beta chain was retrieved from a study of T cells in Graves' hyperthyroidism and ophthalmopathy. These patients, aged 18 to 65, had recently diagnosed hyperthyroidism lasting under 2 months. This clonotype has a count of ten or more. Amplified TCR beta CDR3 regions came from RNA transcripts. First-round RT-PCR targeting the TCR CDR3 was performed with the HTBI primer set. Each CDR3 protein gets one entry after TCRdb re-called the multiplex PCR reads with MiXCR. Among some 620,000 distinct CDR3 sequences listed, around 16% were seen once. Unmatched junction bases numbered 7, after V lost 4 bases and J lost 0 bases. CDR1 is DFQATT and CDR2 is SNEGSKA in the germline V gene (reference sequence). The CDR3 runs to 15 residues.

The receptor was isolated from a woman aged 30 to 39 with Graves' hyperthyroidism. This chain joins TRBV20-1 and TRBJ2-3, with 7 bases aligning to TRBD2. What was sequenced was blood. CDR3 residues: CSANNPTSSTDTQYF. CDR3 DNA: TGCAGTGCTAACAATCCGACTAGCAGCACAGATACGCAGTATTTT.